This record looks at one T cell receptor (beta chain) sequence and its context. As yet, its antigen is unknown. This record belongs to a study of beta chain features in type 1 diabetes. Study-wide background: Over all samples combined, over 85 million sorted cells were examined. General study points: Patients and controls would be equally affected if PCR favored shorter templates. Across all four CD4+ subsets, people with type 1 diabetes showed modestly shorter TCRB CDR3s.

Sequenced material consisted of expressed TCRB transcripts (all of the isolated RNA was reverse transcribed). Repertoires were generated with immunoSEQ multiplex PCR, while TCRdb's copy carries only in-frame clones and drops some. The table records about 150,000 clones, 10% of them present only once. Via CD45RO/CCR7/CD25/CD127/CD95/CD27, cells of the CD4+ naive, central memory, regulatory and stem cell-like memory subsets were sorted. All of the sorted populations showed purity greater than 95%. The CDR3 length is 11 residues. With 4 bases removed from V and 7 bases from J, the gap between germline ends came to 11 bases. Germline lookup yields CDR1 DFQATT and CDR2 SNEGSKA (reference sequence).

The TCR comes from a man aged 25 to 45 with type 1 diabetes. This chain joins TRBV20-1 and TRBJ2-7; perhaps TRBD1 as D (6 bases). Specimen: central memory CD4+ T cells from blood. DNA of the CDR3: TGCAGTGCTAAGGGGGTGGGAGAGCAGTACTTC. Translated, it gives CSAKGVGEQYF.